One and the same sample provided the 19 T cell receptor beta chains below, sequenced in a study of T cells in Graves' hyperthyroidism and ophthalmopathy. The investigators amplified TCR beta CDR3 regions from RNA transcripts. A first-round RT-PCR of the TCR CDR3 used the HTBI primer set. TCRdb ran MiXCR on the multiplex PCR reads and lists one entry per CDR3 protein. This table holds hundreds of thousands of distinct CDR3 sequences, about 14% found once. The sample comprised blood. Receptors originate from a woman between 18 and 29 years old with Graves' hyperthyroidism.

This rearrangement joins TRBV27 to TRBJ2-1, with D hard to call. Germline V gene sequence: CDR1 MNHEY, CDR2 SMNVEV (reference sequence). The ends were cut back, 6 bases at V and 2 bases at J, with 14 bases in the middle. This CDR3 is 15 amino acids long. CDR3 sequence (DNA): TGTGCCAGCAGCCCGGAGATTAGGCCCTACAATGAGCAGTTCTTC. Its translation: CASSPEIRPYNEQFF.

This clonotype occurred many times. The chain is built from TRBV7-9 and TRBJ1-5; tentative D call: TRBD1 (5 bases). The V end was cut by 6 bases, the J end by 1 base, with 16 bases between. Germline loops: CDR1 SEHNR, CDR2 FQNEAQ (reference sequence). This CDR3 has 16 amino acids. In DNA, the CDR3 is TGTGCCAGCAGTCCATACGGTCGGGACAGCAATCAGCCCCAGCATTTT. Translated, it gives CASSPYGRDSNQPQHF.

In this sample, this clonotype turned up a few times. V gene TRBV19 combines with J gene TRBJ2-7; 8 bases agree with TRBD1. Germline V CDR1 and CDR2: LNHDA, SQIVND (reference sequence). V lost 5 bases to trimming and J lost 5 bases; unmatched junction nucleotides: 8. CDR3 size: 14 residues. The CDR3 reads CASSPWTGSNEQYF. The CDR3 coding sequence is TGTGCCAGTAGTCCCTGGACAGGGAGTAACGAGCAGTACTTC.

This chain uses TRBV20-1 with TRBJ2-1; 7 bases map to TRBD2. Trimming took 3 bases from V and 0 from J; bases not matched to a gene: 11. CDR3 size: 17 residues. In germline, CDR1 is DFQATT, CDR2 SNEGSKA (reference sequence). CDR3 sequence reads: CSASGREAGTSYNEQFF. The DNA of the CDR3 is TGCAGTGCTAGCGGCAGGGAAGCGGGGACCTCCTACAATGAGCAGTTCTTC.

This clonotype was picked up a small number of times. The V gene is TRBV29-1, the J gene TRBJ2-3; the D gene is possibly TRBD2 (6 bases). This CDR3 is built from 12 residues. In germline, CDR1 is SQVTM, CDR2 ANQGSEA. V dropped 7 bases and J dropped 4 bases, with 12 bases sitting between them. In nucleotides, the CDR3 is TGCAGCGGAGACGGGAGCGCAGATACGCAGTATTTT. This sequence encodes CSGDGSADTQYF.

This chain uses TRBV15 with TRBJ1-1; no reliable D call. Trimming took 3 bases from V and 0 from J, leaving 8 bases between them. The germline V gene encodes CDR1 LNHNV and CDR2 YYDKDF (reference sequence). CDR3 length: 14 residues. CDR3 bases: TGTGCCACCAGCAGGAGGGTTTTGAACACTGAAGCTTTCTTT. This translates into CATSRRVLNTEAFF.

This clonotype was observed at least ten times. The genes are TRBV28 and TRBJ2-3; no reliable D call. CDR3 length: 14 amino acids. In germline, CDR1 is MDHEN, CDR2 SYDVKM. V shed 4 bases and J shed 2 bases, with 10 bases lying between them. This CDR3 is CASSSPGHTDTQYF. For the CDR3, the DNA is TGTGCCAGCAGTTCGCCCGGGCACACAGATACGCAGTATTTT.

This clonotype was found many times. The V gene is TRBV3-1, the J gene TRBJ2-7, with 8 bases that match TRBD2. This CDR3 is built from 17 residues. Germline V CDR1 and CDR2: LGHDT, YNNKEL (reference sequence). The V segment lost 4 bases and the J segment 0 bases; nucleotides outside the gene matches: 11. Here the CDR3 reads CASSPEGLAGSSYEQYF. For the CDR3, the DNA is TGTGCCAGCAGCCCCGAAGGGCTAGCGGGTTCCTCCTACGAGCAGTACTTC.

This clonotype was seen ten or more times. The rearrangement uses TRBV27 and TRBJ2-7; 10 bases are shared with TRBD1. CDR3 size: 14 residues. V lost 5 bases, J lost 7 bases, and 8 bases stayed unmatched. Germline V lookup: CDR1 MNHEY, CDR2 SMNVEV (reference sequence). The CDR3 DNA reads TGTGCCAGCAGTGTGGGGACAGGGGCTGGGGAGCAGTACTTC. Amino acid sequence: CASSVGTGAGEQYF.

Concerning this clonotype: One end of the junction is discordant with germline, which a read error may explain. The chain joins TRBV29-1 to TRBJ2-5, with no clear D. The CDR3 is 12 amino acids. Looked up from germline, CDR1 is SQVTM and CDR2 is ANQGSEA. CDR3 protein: CSVGYSQEAQYF. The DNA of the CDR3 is TGCAGCGTTGGGTACAGCCAAGAGGCCCAGTACTTC.

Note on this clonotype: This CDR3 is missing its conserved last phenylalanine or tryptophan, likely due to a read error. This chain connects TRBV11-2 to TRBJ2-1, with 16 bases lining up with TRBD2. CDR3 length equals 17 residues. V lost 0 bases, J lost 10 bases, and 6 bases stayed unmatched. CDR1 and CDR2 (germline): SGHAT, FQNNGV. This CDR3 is CASSLEGGLAGGPEQFS. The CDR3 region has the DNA TGTGCCAGCAGCTTAGAGGGGGGACTAGCGGGAGGGCCAGAGCAGTTCTCC.

CDR3 sequence reads: CASSLAGFPARDTEAFF. The CDR3 region has the DNA TGTGCCAGCAGCCTGGCCGGGTTTCCGGCCCGCGACACTGAAGCTTTCTTT. J is TRBJ1-1 and V is TRBV5-6; D unclear. From germline, CDR1 is SGHDT and CDR2 YYEEEE. The CDR3 sequence is 17 residues long. V lost 4 bases and J 3 bases, leaving 22 bases between the germline ends.

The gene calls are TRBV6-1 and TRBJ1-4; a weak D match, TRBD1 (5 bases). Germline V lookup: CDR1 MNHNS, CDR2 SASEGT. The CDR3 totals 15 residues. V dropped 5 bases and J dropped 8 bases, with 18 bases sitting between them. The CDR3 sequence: CASSTRRGDDEKLFF. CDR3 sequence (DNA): TGTGCCAGCAGTACAAGGAGAGGGGATGACGAAAAACTGTTTTTT.

CDR3 bases: TGTGCCAGCACCCCACCCGTGCACCGAGGGGGGGGCCTATATCAGCCCCAGCATTTT. As protein: CASTPPVHRGGGLYQPQHF. The chain has TRBV28 and TRBJ1-5, with D perhaps TRBD1 (6 bases). This CDR3 has 19 amino acids. Germline V gene data show CDR1 as MDHEN and CDR2 as SYDVKM. V was cut by 7 bases and J by 5 bases, with 30 bases left in between.

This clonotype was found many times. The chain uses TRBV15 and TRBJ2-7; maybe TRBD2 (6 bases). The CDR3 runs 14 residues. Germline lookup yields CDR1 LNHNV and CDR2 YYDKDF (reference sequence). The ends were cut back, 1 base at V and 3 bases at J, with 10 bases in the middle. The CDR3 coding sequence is TGTGCCACCAGCAGAGTCTGGGGGGACTACGAGCAGTACTTC. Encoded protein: CATSRVWGDYEQYF.

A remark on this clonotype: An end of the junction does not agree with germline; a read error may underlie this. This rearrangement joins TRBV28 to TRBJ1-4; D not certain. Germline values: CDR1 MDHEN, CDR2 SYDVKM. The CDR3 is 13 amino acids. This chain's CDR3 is CAGSLRLVGKLFF. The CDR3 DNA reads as TGTGCCGGCAGTTTACGCCTAGTGGGCAAACTGTTTTTT.

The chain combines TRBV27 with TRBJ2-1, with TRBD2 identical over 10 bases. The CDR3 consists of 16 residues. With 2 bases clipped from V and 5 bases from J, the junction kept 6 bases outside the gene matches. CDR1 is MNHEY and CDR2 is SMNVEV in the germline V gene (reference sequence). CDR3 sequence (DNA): TGTGCCAGCAGTTTAGATCGGCTAGCGGGAGACAATGAGCAGTTCTTC. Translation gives CASSLDRLAGDNEQFF.

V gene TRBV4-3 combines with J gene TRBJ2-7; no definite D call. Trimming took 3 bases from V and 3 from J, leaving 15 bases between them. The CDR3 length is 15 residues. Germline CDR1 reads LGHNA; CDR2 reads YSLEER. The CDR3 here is CASSQTDGAYYEQYF. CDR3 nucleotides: TGCGCCAGCAGCCAGACGGACGGAGCCTACTACGAGCAGTACTTC.

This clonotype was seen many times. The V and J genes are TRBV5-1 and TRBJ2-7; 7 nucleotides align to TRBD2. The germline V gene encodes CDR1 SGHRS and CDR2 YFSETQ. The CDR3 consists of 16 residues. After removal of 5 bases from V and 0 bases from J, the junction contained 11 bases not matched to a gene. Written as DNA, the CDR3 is TGCGCCAGCAGACCTTTCTCTAGCGGAGTCTCCTACGAGCAGTACTTC. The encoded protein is CASRPFSSGVSYEQYF.